This TCR beta chain emerged from a study of T cells in Graves' hyperthyroidism and ophthalmopathy (dated by TCRdb to about 2019). About the full investigation: Peripheral blood was collected at initial diagnosis, before any treatment. TCR V-J signatures able to tell the groups apart were searched for in a discovery cohort of 90 to 100 patients, of whom 43 had Graves' ophthalmopathy and around 57 had stable Graves' hyperthyroidism. Whether ophthalmopathy could be predicted prospectively was tested in an independent validation cohort made up of about 18 hyperthyroidism patients plus 17 patients who later progressed to ophthalmopathy. For training and testing, the roughly 97 patients in the discovery cohort were randomly divided in a 7:3 ratio. The study also compared thyroid tissue and blood T-cell repertoires from a handful of Graves' hyperthyroidism patients. After blood sampling, hyperthyroidism patients were treated with methimazole at a starting dose of 30 mg daily, and ophthalmopathy patients were treated with high-dose intravenous methylprednisolone. The paper describes TCR Vbeta CDR3 sequencing of roughly 130 peripheral blood samples, made up of around 41 ophthalmopathy patients, 70 to 80 hyperthyroidism patients and 17 progressor patients.

The germline V gene sets CDR1 to SGHRS and CDR2 to YFSETQ. Counted from cysteine to phenylalanine, this CDR3 has 13 amino acids. Here the CDR3 DNA is all that survives: 39 bases in frame from base 1. The V and J ends are trimmed by 2 bases and 7 bases, leaving 12 bases between them. This clonotype was seen a handful of times. The antigen it binds to is not known. Base qualities are not recorded, but no much larger clone differs from it by a single base. Ophthalmopathy patients had moderately to severely active disease, Clinical Activity Score of at least 3, NOSPECS grade of at least 4, and duration under 3 months. The study excluded patients with uncontrolled infections, other autoimmune diseases, pregnancy or lactation. Clinical symptoms, serum thyroxine and TRAb, thyroid ultrasound, and orbital computed tomography formed the basis for the diagnoses. PBMCs were isolated from approximately 10 ml of fresh peripheral blood by Ficoll-Paque density gradient centrifugation. Total RNA was extracted with Trizol reagent, and quality was checked on an Agilent 2100 Bioanalyzer.

The TCR beta CDR3 regions were amplified from RNA transcripts. For the first round of RT-PCR on the TCR CDR3, the HTBI primer set was used together with the Qiagen OneStep RT-PCR kit. The libraries were constructed in a second round of multiplex PCR and then size-selected and purified. The libraries were sequenced on an Illumina HiSeq2000 using paired-end 100 bp reads. The source study handled its data this way. SOAPnuke was used to process the raw data, with reads discarded if the reads contained adapters or uncalled bases, had a mean Phred below 15, or lacked an exact constant-primer or identifier match. COPE v1.2.5 was used to merge the high-quality paired reads, and each unique nucleotide sequence was defined as a clonotype. MiTCR v1.1 was used to align the clonotypes against IMGT TRBV, TRBD and TRBJ reference segments. Analysis was restricted to V-J combinations with a frequency above 0.0001, which covered just over 98% of repertoires. The TCS score was defined as F50 (clonal expansion) divided by E x V (chaos), with BLOSUM62-based TCRdist calculated between CDR3 peptides within each V-J. Welch's t-statistics and random forest reduced just over 500 V-J features to 10 to 15, which were used in a naive Bayes classifier (R e1071). The Morisita-Horn index was used to measure how similar the thyroid and blood repertoires were. The public reads were run again by TCRdb, first through fastp at Q25 and then through MiXCR, and only productive beta chains were kept. Each CDR3 protein gets just one entry, which takes the most common genes and DNA from the rows behind it. For this entry, the V and J calls and clone size follow TCRdb and not the study's own pipeline. Within this sample are hundreds of thousands of distinct CDR3 sequences, with 14% to 15% of them counted one time only. The ten largest clones represent around 4.5% of the sample.

The paper as a whole reports these results and caveats: Sample size was not statistically predetermined, and investigators were not blinded to group allocation. During validation, the model predicted progression to ophthalmopathy a median of around six months ahead of onset, with approximately 70% sensitivity and 72.22% specificity. Ophthalmopathy was separated from stable hyperthyroidism by a 13 V-J signature model, with around 88% sensitivity and 81% to 82% specificity obtained in cross-validation and 80%/75% obtained in testing. Most expanded thyroid clonotypes (frequency above 0.001) were also found in blood, which suggests that blood repertoires may mirror thyroid immune responses.

The receptor comes from a middle-aged woman with Graves' ophthalmopathy. Material for sequencing was blood. The chain couples TRBV5-1 to TRBJ2-5; the D segment cannot be called with confidence. The base sequence is TGCGCCAGCAGCTTAGAAGACTCGTGGACCCAGTACTTC. Its translation is CASSLEDSWTQYF. Extended through the reference TRBV5-1 and TRBJ2-5 proteins, this CDR3 yields the full variable domain: KAGVTQTPRYLIKTRGQQVTLSCSPISGHRSVSWYQQTPGQGLQFLFEYFSETQRNKGNFPGRFSGRQFSNSRSEMNVSTLELGDSALYLCASSLEDSWTQYFGPGTRLLVL.